This T cell receptor beta chain was sequenced during a study of blood T cell repertoires in COVID-19. CDR3 size: 15 residues. V shed 5 bases, J shed 0 bases, and the junction held 7 bases outside the gene matches. The germline V gene has CDR1 SGHRS and CDR2 YFSETQ. Donors in Cohort 3 who had recovered were those with two negative PCRs, healthcare professional clearance, or resolution of their symptoms. Source study methods: Researchers report that nucleated cell counts were estimated from reference gene primer amplification. The method was immunoSEQ multiplex PCR; TCRdb's version includes in-frame clones alone and lacks a portion of them. The D gene and trimming were derived from the DNA, and the V and J assignments and clone size from that table. The sample lists approximately 200,000 clones, 85% to 90% occurring once.

The chain combines TRBV5-1 with TRBJ2-7; 8 nucleotides line up with TRBD2. Sequenced material: PBMCs or T cells enriched from blood (not recorded which). The clonotype was recovered from a young man who had recovered from COVID-19. The CDR3 reads CASSLSGGGSYEQYF. CDR3 DNA: TGCGCCAGCAGTTTGAGCGGGGGCGGCTCCTACGAGCAGTACTTC.